This T cell receptor beta chain is from a study of cytomegalovirus exposure and HLA in healthy donors. On the study more broadly: There were 300 to 400 genotyped donors. Of these, roughly 84% fell in the genetic ancestry cluster associated with self-reported Caucasian donors. General observations from the study: Later analysis associated a missense DCLRE1C variant with TCR beta V- and J-gene trimming.

This clone has more than one count but fewer than ten. Antigen unknown. Looked up from germline, CDR1 is ENHRY and CDR2 is SYGVKD. This CDR3 is built from 15 residues. J was trimmed by 7 bases and V by 10 bases; bases with no gene match: 17. The PCR made use of 60 Vbeta and 13 Jbeta primers. The assay was immunoSEQ multiplex PCR, and TCRdb's table has in-frame clones only and misses some. The sample lists 100,000 or so clones, 76% occurring once. The gene calls are TRBV10-3 and TRBJ1-2; 8 bases fit TRBD1. The sequence derives from a man aged 40-49 years in good health and CMV-seropositive. The sample was PBMCs. In DNA form, the CDR3 reads TGTGCCACTTCTGCCAAGCAGGGGGCGGTAATTGGCTACACCTTC. This sequence encodes CATSAKQGAVIGYTF.